A single sample gave rise to the 28 T cell receptor beta chains below, sequenced in a study of cytomegalovirus exposure and HLA in healthy donors. The PCR contained 60 Vbeta and 13 Jbeta primers. Data came from immunoSEQ multiplex PCR; TCRdb stores just in-frame clones and leaves some out. Of about 130,000 clones in the sample, roughly 80% were seen once. Sample: PBMCs. These receptors all come from a man younger than 30 in good health and CMV-seropositive.

A remark on this clone: The same CDR3 can be traced to other DNA sequences in this sample. This chain joins TRBV9 and TRBJ1-5; a possible D gene is TRBD1 (6 bases). V was cut by 0 bases and J by 5 bases, with 9 bases left in between. Germline V lookup: CDR1 SGDLS, CDR2 YYNGEE. The CDR3 runs 14 residues. CDR3 nucleotides: TGTGCCAGCAGCGTAGGACAGGACCATCAGCCCCAGCATTTT. Translated, it gives CASSVGQDHQPQHF.

The rearrangement uses TRBV11-2 and TRBJ1-2; the D is unclear. CDR1 is SGHAT and CDR2 is FQNNGV in the germline V gene. This CDR3 has 12 amino acids. The V end lost 5 bases, the J end lost 7 bases, and 11 bases lay between the germline ends. The CDR3 here is CASSGQYGGYTF. As DNA, the CDR3 is TGTGCCAGCAGCGGGCAGTATGGTGGCTACACCTTC.

The chain carries TRBV4-3 and TRBJ2-4; 12 bases fit TRBD2. Germline CDR1 reads LGHNA; CDR2 reads YSLEER. The CDR3 totals 15 residues. V shed 0 bases and J 10 bases; nucleotides not matched to a gene: 4. The CDR3, as DNA: TGCGCCAGCAGCCAAGAACCACTAGCGGGAGGTATTCAGTACTTC. Its protein is CASSQEPLAGGIQYF.

This clone was recorded once. The V and J genes are TRBV5-5 and TRBJ2-2; TRBD1 is a possible D gene (6 bases). V lost 4 bases to trimming and J lost 4 bases, with 17 bases between them. The length of the CDR3 is 16 residues. Germline CDR1 and CDR2: SGHKS and YYEKEE (reference sequence). CDR3 region: CASSLSGTRSTGELFF. The CDR3 region has the DNA TGTGCCAGCAGCCTATCAGGGACAAGGAGCACCGGGGAGCTGTTTTTT.

The chain has TRBV19 and TRBJ1-1; D ambiguous. Germline CDR1 reads LNHDA; CDR2 reads SQIVND (reference sequence). Trimming removed 11 bases at V and 1 base at J, with 11 bases between. The CDR3 sequence is 12 residues long. In DNA form, the CDR3 reads TGTGCCGCAGGAGGGCAGAACACTGAAGCTTTCTTT. Translated, it gives CAAGGQNTEAFF.

The chain recombines TRBV2 with TRBJ1-2, with 10 bases identical to TRBD1. There are 15 residues in the CDR3. Losses at the gene ends were 6 bases for V and 4 bases for J; bases not matched to a gene: 8. The germline CDR1 and CDR2 sequences are SNHLY and FYNNEI. CDR3 loop: CASSEGQGNIYGYTF. The CDR3 DNA is TGTGCCAGCAGCGAGGGACAGGGGAACATCTATGGCTACACCTTC.

The chain has TRBV2 and TRBJ1-2; 7 nucleotides agree with TRBD1. The J segment lost 3 bases and the V segment lost 5 bases, leaving 6 bases of the junction unmatched. This CDR3 is built from 14 residues. The germline V gene encodes CDR1 SNHLY and CDR2 FYNNEI. The CDR3 sequence: CASSPRDRDYGYTF. Here the CDR3 DNA reads TGTGCCAGCAGTCCCCGCGACAGGGACTATGGCTACACCTTC.

Details on this clone: At one of its ends the junction is not consistent with the germline gene, which may arise from a read error. The rearrangement uses TRBV29-1 and TRBJ1-4, with D possibly matching TRBD1 (5 bases). Germline values: CDR1 SQVTM, CDR2 ANQGSEA. The length of the CDR3 is 15 residues. DNA of the CDR3: TGCAGCGTTGAAATCCCGACAGTCTCTAATGAAAAACTGTCTTTT. It is translated as CSVEIPTVSNEKLSF.

The J gene is TRBJ2-7, the V gene TRBV7-2; TRBD1 agrees at 8 bases. J was trimmed by 3 bases and V by 2 bases; bases with no gene match: 3. Germline assignment: CDR1 SGHTA and CDR2 FQGNSA. The CDR3 sequence is 14 residues long. CDR3 amino acids: CASSLRDRGYEQYF. The CDR3, as DNA: TGTGCCAGCAGCTTACGAGACAGGGGCTACGAGCAGTACTTC.

This chain connects TRBV2 to TRBJ2-3; TRBD1 is a possible D gene (5 bases). Germline V CDR1 and CDR2: SNHLY, FYNNEI. The CDR3 is made up of 13 amino acids. The V end lost 2 bases, the J end lost 4 bases, and 7 bases lay between the germline ends. CDR3 in DNA: TGTGCCAGCAGTGAATGGGGCGCAGATACGCAGTATTTT. Translated, it gives CASSEWGADTQYF.

J is TRBJ2-1 and V is TRBV5-5; 11 bases fit TRBD2. V dropped 3 bases and J dropped 8; count of bases not matched to a gene: 7. Germline V lookup: CDR1 SGHKS, CDR2 YYEKEE (reference sequence). The CDR3 extends over 15 amino acids. CDR3 loop: CASSSTSGRMDEQFF. The CDR3 DNA follows: TGTGCCAGCAGCTCTACTAGCGGGAGAATGGATGAGCAGTTCTTC.

This sequence joins TRBV19 and TRBJ2-7; TRBD1 matches at 9 bases. The V and J ends lost 3 bases and 4 bases, in that order; junction bases with no gene match: 10. CDR1 is LNHDA, CDR2 SQIVND, per germline (reference sequence). This CDR3 has 16 residues. CDR3 nucleotides: TGTGCCAGTAGTATGGCGGACAGGGGACCTCCTTACGAGCAGTACTTC. It translates to CASSMADRGPPYEQYF. Based on the CDR3 plus reference TRBV19 and TRBJ2-7, the full variable domain is DGGITQSPKYLFRKEGQNVTLSCEQNLNHDAMYWYRQDPGQGLRLIYYSQIVNDFQKGDIAEGYSVSREKKESFPLTVTSAQKNPTAFYLCASSMADRGPPYEQYFGPGTRLTVT.

This clone was counted once. The genes are TRBV5-5 and TRBJ2-5; 7 bases are a match to TRBD2. The germline V gene encodes CDR1 SGHKS and CDR2 YYEKEE (reference sequence). The CDR3 has 14 amino acids. The J segment lost 4 bases and the V segment lost 0 bases, leaving 3 bases of the junction unmatched. DNA of the CDR3: TGTGCCAGCAGCTTGGGACTAGCCGTAGAGACCCAGTACTTC. This sequence encodes CASSLGLAVETQYF.

The chain recombines TRBV29-1 with TRBJ2-1; 10 nucleotides match TRBD2. Germline CDR1 reads SQVTM; CDR2 reads ANQGSEA. V was clipped by 7 bases and J by 8 bases; unmatched bases: 14. The CDR3 has 15 residues. Written as DNA, the CDR3 is TGCAGCGCCTCAAGCGGGGGGGCTGGGAGCTATGAGCAGTTCTTC. It specifies CSASSGGAGSYEQFF.

This chain links TRBV7-2 with TRBJ2-7, with TRBD1 as a possible D gene (5 bases). Germline CDR1 SGHTA, CDR2 FQGNSA. The V and J ends lost 1 base and 1 base respectively, with 11 bases between them. The CDR3 sequence is 15 residues long. In DNA form, the CDR3 reads TGTGCCAGCAGCTTAGTAGGACAACCATCCTACGAGCAGTACTTC. Amino acids: CASSLVGQPSYEQYF. Using reference TRBV7-2 and TRBJ2-7 for the parts outside the CDR3, the full variable domain is GAGVSQSPSNKVTEKGKDVELRCDPISGHTALYWYRQSLGQGLEFLIYFQGNSAPDKSGLPSDRFSAERTGGSVSTLTIQRTQQEDSAVYLCASSLVGQPSYEQYFGPGTRLTVT.

The chain links TRBV6-6 to TRBJ2-2; 9 bases are a match to TRBD2. V was pared by 7 bases and J by 6 bases, with 12 bases of the junction left unmatched. Germline V gene sequence: CDR1 MNHNY, CDR2 SVGAGI (reference sequence). This CDR3 spans 16 amino acids. CDR3 amino acids: CASKTSGRLVPGELFF. In DNA form, the CDR3 reads TGTGCCAGCAAGACCAGCGGGAGGTTGGTGCCCGGGGAGCTGTTTTTT.

The J gene is TRBJ2-2, the V gene TRBV6-6, with 7 positions matching TRBD1. Germline CDR1 MNHNY, CDR2 SVGAGI (reference sequence). The CDR3 covers 14 residues. V lost 5 bases to trimming and J lost 1 base; unmatched junction nucleotides: 1. In nucleotides, the CDR3 is TGTGCCAGCAGTCGACAGGGGAACACCGGGGAGCTGTTTTTT. This sequence encodes CASSRQGNTGELFF.

V is TRBV5-1 and J is TRBJ2-7, with D unclear. The V and J ends lost 1 base and 5 bases respectively, with 10 bases between them. CDR3 size: 13 residues. Germline V gene lookup returns CDR1 SGHRS and CDR2 YFSETQ. The CDR3, as DNA: TGCGCCAGCAGCTTGCGCCCCACGGACGAGCAGTACTTC. Translated, it gives CASSLRPTDEQYF.

This clone occurred a few times. V is TRBV30 and J is TRBJ2-7; 7 nucleotides line up with TRBD1. The germline CDR1 and CDR2 sequences are GTSNPN and SVGIG (reference sequence). Unmatched junction bases numbered 10, after V lost 2 bases and J lost 0 bases. The CDR3 contains 16 residues. The CDR3: CAWSHPGTEFSYEQYF. CDR3 DNA sequence: TGTGCCTGGAGTCATCCCGGGACAGAGTTCTCCTACGAGCAGTACTTC.

This clone was observed a handful of times. The chain has TRBV9 and TRBJ2-3, with TRBD1 identical over 7 bases. The J segment lost 3 bases and the V segment lost 1 base, leaving 8 bases of the junction unmatched. CDR1 is SGDLS, CDR2 YYNGEE, per germline. The CDR3 extends over 16 amino acids. The CDR3 protein is CASSVTQGSPTDTQYF. The CDR3 coding sequence is TGTGCCAGCAGCGTAACACAGGGGAGCCCTACAGATACGCAGTATTTT.

The genes are TRBV4-1 and TRBJ2-3; D remains ambiguous. Looked up from germline, CDR1 is MGHRA and CDR2 is YSYEKL. The CDR3 runs 15 residues. V lost 0 bases and J lost 0, with 7 bases in between. The CDR3 loop reads CASSQDDGSTDTQYF. The CDR3 nucleotides read TGCGCCAGCAGCCAAGATGACGGGAGCACAGATACGCAGTATTTT.

The V call is TRBV6-5, the J call TRBJ2-3; TRBD2 aligns across 8 bases. The CDR3 totals 15 residues. With V trimmed by 3 bases and J by 5 bases, 7 bases remained unmatched. From germline, CDR1 is MNHEY and CDR2 SVGAGI. CDR3 amino acids: CASSYLGREKDTQYF. Here the CDR3 DNA reads TGTGCCAGCAGTTATCTCGGGAGGGAAAAAGATACGCAGTATTTT.

The chain carries TRBV6-6 and TRBJ2-7; 9 bases match TRBD1. Germline V gene lookup returns CDR1 MNHNY and CDR2 SVGAGI (reference sequence). The junction had 9 bases not matched to a gene; V was cut back by 5 bases and J by 4 bases. This CDR3 contains 15 residues. In DNA form, the CDR3 reads TGTGCCAGCAGTCACCCGGGACAGGGTGTATACGAGCAGTACTTC. Amino acids: CASSHPGQGVYEQYF.

This chain joins TRBV30 and TRBJ2-2, with D uncertain. CDR3 size: 13 residues. CDR1 and CDR2 from the germline V gene are GTSNPN and SVGIG (reference sequence). Trimming removed 3 bases at V and 7 bases at J, with 12 bases between. The CDR3: CAWRRFPSGELFF. The CDR3 DNA sequence: TGTGCCTGGAGGAGGTTTCCCAGCGGGGAGCTGTTTTTT.

V gene TRBV5-4 combines with J gene TRBJ2-7; a weak D match, TRBD1 (6 bases). Per the germline V gene, CDR1 is SGHNT and CDR2 is YYREEE (reference sequence). V gave up 0 bases and J gave up 0 bases, with 10 bases separating them. The CDR3 runs to 15 residues. The CDR3 DNA reads TGTGCCAGCAGCTTGGAGGGGGACGGCTCCTACGAGCAGTACTTC. Translating it yields CASSLEGDGSYEQYF.

This chain links TRBV5-6 with TRBJ1-3, with D perhaps matching TRBD1 (5 bases). The ends were cut back, 0 bases at V and 2 bases at J, with 18 bases in the middle. Germline V gene data show CDR1 as SGHDT and CDR2 as YYEEEE. CDR3 length: 18 residues. For the CDR3, the DNA is TGTGCCAGCAGCTTGGGGTTGGGGACTTTTTCAGCTGGAAACACCATATATTTT. Translation gives CASSLGLGTFSAGNTIYF.

This rearrangement joins TRBV2 to TRBJ2-1; 7 bases agree with TRBD2. This CDR3 comprises 14 residues. Germline lookup yields CDR1 SNHLY and CDR2 FYNNEI. Trimming removed 6 bases from V and 6 bases from J; junction bases left unmatched: 8. In DNA, the CDR3 is TGTGCCAGCAGCGCCGGGACTACGATCAATGAGCAGTTCTTC. It translates to CASSAGTTINEQFF.

The J gene is TRBJ2-1, the V gene TRBV6-5; TRBD1 matches at 7 bases. Per germline, CDR1 MNHEY and CDR2 SVGAGI. The CDR3 runs to 13 residues. V trimming: 0 bases; J trimming: 13 bases; junction bases outside the gene matches: 6. The CDR3 protein is CASSYSLNRGQFF. CDR3 nucleotide sequence: TGTGCCAGCAGTTACTCCCTTAACAGGGGTCAGTTCTTC.